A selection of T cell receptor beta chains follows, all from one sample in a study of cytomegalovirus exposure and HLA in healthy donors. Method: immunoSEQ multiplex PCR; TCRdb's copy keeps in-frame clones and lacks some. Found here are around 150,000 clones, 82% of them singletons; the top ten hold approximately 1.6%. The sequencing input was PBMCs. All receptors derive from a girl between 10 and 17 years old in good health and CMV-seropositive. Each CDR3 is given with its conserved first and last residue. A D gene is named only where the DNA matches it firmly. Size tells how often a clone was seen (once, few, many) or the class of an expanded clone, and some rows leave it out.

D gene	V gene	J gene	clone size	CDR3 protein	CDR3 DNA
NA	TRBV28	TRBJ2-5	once	CASSLTRNQETQYF	TGTGCCAGCAGTTTAACCAGGAACCAAGAGACCCAGTACTTC
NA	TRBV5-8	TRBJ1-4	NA	CASSFFRGEKLFF	TGTGCCAGCAGCTTTTTCCGCGGCGAAAAACTGTTTTTT
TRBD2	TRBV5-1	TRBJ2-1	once	CASQLSGGVYNEQFF	TGCGCCAGCCAACTAAGCGGGGGGGTTTACAATGAGCAGTTCTTC
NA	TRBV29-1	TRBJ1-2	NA	CSAGFLPSPGDTF	TGCAGCGCAGGGTTTCTACCCTCTCCGGGGGACACCTTC
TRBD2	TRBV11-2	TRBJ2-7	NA	CASSSRRGGSYEQYF	TGTGCCAGCAGCTCCCGACGGGGGGGCAGCTACGAGCAGTACTTC
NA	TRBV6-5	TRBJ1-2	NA	CASSYSAGNYGYTF	TGTGCCAGCAGTTACTCGGCGGGGAACTATGGCTACACCTTC
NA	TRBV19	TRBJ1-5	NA	CASSPTGYSNQPQHF	TGTGCCAGTAGTCCTACAGGATATAGCAATCAGCCCCAGCATTTT
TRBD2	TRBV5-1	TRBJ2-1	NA	CASSLVVGPGGEQFF	TGCGCCAGCAGCTTGGTAGTCGGCCCGGGAGGCGAGCAGTTCTTC
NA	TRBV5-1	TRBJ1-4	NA	CASSPFGGATNEKLFF	TGCGCCAGCAGCCCGTTCGGGGGGGCAACTAATGAAAAACTGTTTTTT
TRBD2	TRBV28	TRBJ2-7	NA	CASSDQDRAGGAYEQYF	TGTGCCAGCAGCGACCAGGATCGGGCGGGAGGCGCCTACGAGCAGTACTTC
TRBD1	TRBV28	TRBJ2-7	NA	CASRTTGTVYEQYF	TGTGCCAGCAGAACAACCGGGACAGTATACGAGCAGTACTTC
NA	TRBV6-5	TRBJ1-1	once	CASSRGTEAFF	TGTGCCAGCAGCCGGGGGACTGAAGCTTTCTTT